This entry lists 26 T cell receptor beta chains sequenced from one sample in a study of T-cell reconstitution after alpha-beta-depleted transplantation in children. For TCRbeta, the library was prepared with unique molecular identifiers. TCRdb fed the PCR reads into MiXCR, producing one record per CDR3 protein. The table records around 110,000 distinct CDR3 sequences, approximately 10% of them present only once. The input for sequencing was PBMCs, taken before TCRalphabeta/CD19-depleted stem cell transplant. The receptors here all came from a boy aged 2-9 years with acute lymphoblastic leukemia, due to receive a stem cell transplant.

This clonotype was observed a handful of times. This chain joins TRBV12-3 or TRBV12-4 and TRBJ2-7, with TRBD1 as a possible D gene (5 bases). CDR3 size: 14 residues. V gave up 5 bases and J gave up 5 bases, with 16 bases separating them. In nucleotides, the CDR3 is TGTGCCAGCAGTCTTACAAACAGGAAAGACGAGCAGTACTTC. Its protein product is CASSLTNRKDEQYF.

This clonotype was observed a handful of times. The chain joins TRBV20-1 to TRBJ1-6, with TRBD1 matching 10 bases. This CDR3 has 17 residues. Germline V lookup: CDR1 DFQATT, CDR2 SNEGSKA (reference sequence). V trimming: 0 bases; J trimming: 2 bases; junction bases outside the gene matches: 4. CDR3: CSARDDRGRTYNSPLHF. For the CDR3, the DNA is TGCAGTGCTAGAGATGACAGGGGGCGCACCTATAATTCACCCCTCCACTTT.

This clonotype was detected a few times. V and J are TRBV5-1 and TRBJ2-3; either TRBD1 or TRBD2 may fit D (5 bases each). The germline V gene encodes CDR1 SGHRS and CDR2 YFSETQ. The CDR3 length is 18 residues. With 2 bases removed from V and 2 bases from J, the gap between germline ends came to 21 bases. CDR3 sequence reads: CASSLATSRGVNTDTQYF. In DNA, the CDR3 is TGCGCCAGCAGCTTAGCGACGAGCCGAGGGGTGAACACAGATACGCAGTATTTT.

Concerning this clonotype: With a much larger clone just one base away, this may be a read error. Without the conserved terminal phenylalanine or tryptophan, this CDR3 likely stems from a read error. V and J are TRBV20-1 and TRBJ1-4; perhaps TRBD1 as D (5 bases). V gave up 6 bases and J gave up 7 bases, with 12 bases separating them. This CDR3 has 12 amino acids. Germline CDR1 reads DFQATT; CDR2 reads SNEGSKA (reference sequence). Written as DNA, the CDR3 is TGCAGTGCAATGGGGACTGCTGAAAAACTGTTTTGT. Translation gives CSAMGTAEKLFC.

About this clonotype: A clone one base away is much larger, so this may be a read error. V and J are TRBV20-1 and TRBJ2-5; D not certain. CDR1 DFQATT and CDR2 SNEGSKA come from the germline V gene (reference sequence). V lost 4 bases and J 1 base, leaving 7 bases between the germline ends. CDR3 length equals 12 residues. The DNA of the CDR3 is TGCAGTGCTACTACCCTCCAAGAGACCCAGTACTTC. As protein: CSATTLQETQYF.

The chain carries TRBV30 and TRBJ2-2; a possible D gene is TRBD2 (6 bases). Germline V lookup: CDR1 GTSNPN, CDR2 SVGIG (reference sequence). The length of the CDR3 is 15 residues. V was cut by 0 bases and J by 4 bases, with 12 bases left in between. CDR3: CAWSVRRGTTGELFF. DNA for the CDR3: TGTGCCTGGAGTGTACGGCGGGGAACCACCGGGGAGCTGTTTTTT.

J is TRBJ1-5 and V is TRBV18, with a weak D call TRBD1 (6 bases). The V gene's germline CDR1 is KGHSH and CDR2 LQKENI. With 2 bases removed from V and 6 bases from J, the gap between germline ends came to 11 bases. The length of the CDR3 is 14 residues. The CDR3 here is CASSPMPGVQPQHF. The CDR3, as DNA: TGTGCCAGCTCACCAATGCCAGGGGTTCAGCCCCAGCATTTT.

V gene TRBV10-3 combines with J gene TRBJ1-1; D not certain. This CDR3 region has 13 residues. CDR1 is ENHRY and CDR2 is SYGVKD in the germline V gene. V was trimmed by 7 bases and J by 3 bases, leaving 12 bases between them. CDR3 nucleotide sequence: TGTGCCATCACCCTGGGGATGGACACTGAAGCTTTCTTT. It yields the protein CAITLGMDTEAFF.

This clonotype was picked up many times. J is TRBJ2-7 and V is TRBV5-5; unclear D gene. V lost 6 bases and J 1 base, leaving 8 bases between the germline ends. There are 12 residues in the CDR3. The germline V gene has CDR1 SGHKS and CDR2 YYEKEE (reference sequence). CDR3 residues: CASNQGSYEQYF. CDR3 coding DNA: TGTGCCAGCAACCAAGGGTCCTACGAGCAGTACTTC.

There are many counts of this clonotype. The chain couples TRBV7-9 to TRBJ2-5; D is perhaps TRBD1 (6 bases). Germline assignment: CDR1 SEHNR and CDR2 FQNEAQ (reference sequence). The CDR3 extends over 14 amino acids. V lost 3 bases, J lost 2 bases, and 10 bases lay in between. The CDR3 sequence: CASSLTGSQETQYF. The CDR3 DNA reads as TGTGCCAGCAGCTTGACAGGCTCTCAAGAGACCCAGTACTTC. Full variable domain (missing parts from reference TRBV7-9 and TRBJ2-5): DTGVSQNPRHKITKRGQNVTFRCDPISEHNRLYWYRQTLGQGPEFLTYFQNEAQLEKSRLLSDRFSAERPKGSFSTLEIQRTEQGDSAMYLCASSLTGSQETQYFGPGTRLLVL.

The chain combines TRBV20-1 with TRBJ1-1; no clear D. The CDR3 has 16 amino acids. Per the germline V gene, CDR1 is DFQATT and CDR2 is SNEGSKA (reference sequence). Deletions cut 5 bases from V and 0 bases from J, with 19 bases between. The chain's CDR3 is CSAAPIQSGMNTEAFF. The CDR3 coding sequence is TGCAGTGCTGCACCAATTCAGTCGGGGATGAACACTGAAGCTTTCTTT.

The chain links TRBV3-1 to TRBJ2-7; D perhaps matches TRBD2 (6 bases). V was clipped by 3 bases and J by 6 bases, with 15 bases between them. Germline values: CDR1 LGHDT, CDR2 YNNKEL (reference sequence). The CDR3 consists of 14 residues. The CDR3 bases are TGTGCCAGCAGCCATCGATCTACTAGCTCCGAGCAGTACTTC. It is translated as CASSHRSTSSEQYF.

The chain joins TRBV4-2 to TRBJ2-5; TRBD1 matches at 9 bases. Trimming took 4 bases from V and 1 from J; bases not matched to a gene: 7. Germline CDR1 is LGHNA and CDR2 is YNFKEQ. The CDR3 consists of 16 residues. The CDR3 DNA reads TGTGCCAGCAGCCCGGTTGGGGACAGGGCCCAAGAGACCCAGTACTTC. Translation gives CASSPVGDRAQETQYF.

This clonotype showed up just a few times. The CDR3 is CASSRSLNRDRDVGELFF. The CDR3 nucleotides read TGTGCCAGCAGCCGAAGTTTAAACCGGGACAGGGACGTCGGGGAGCTGTTTTTT. The chain employs TRBV14 and TRBJ2-2, with 9 bases matching TRBD1. CDR1 is SGHDN and CDR2 is FVKESK in the germline V gene. J was trimmed by 7 bases and V by 4 bases; bases with no gene match: 16. The CDR3 consists of 18 residues. Filled out from reference TRBV14 and TRBJ2-2, the complete variable domain reads EAGVTQFPSHSVIEKGQTVTLRCDPISGHDNLYWYRRVMGKEIKFLLHFVKESKQDESGMPNNRFLAERTGGTYSTLKVQPAELEDSGVYFCASSRSLNRDRDVGELFFGEGSRLTVL.

This clonotype was picked up many times. The CDR3 DNA sequence: TGCGCCAGCAGCTTTGGTAGGGTGCTATTGGAGACCCAGTACTTC. This codes for CASSFGRVLLETQYF. This chain connects TRBV5-1 to TRBJ2-5; D unclear. CDR1 SGHRS and CDR2 YFSETQ come from the germline V gene. The ends were cut back, 2 bases at V and 5 bases at J, with 16 bases in the middle. This CDR3 is built from 15 residues.

There are a few counts of this clonotype. The V call is TRBV7-3, the J call TRBJ1-1, with no clear D. This CDR3 comprises 13 residues. Germline assignment: CDR1 SGHTA and CDR2 FQGTGA. V was cut by 4 bases and J by 3 bases, with 9 bases left in between. The CDR3 protein is CASSSGVDTEAFF. CDR3 in DNA: TGTGCCAGCAGCTCCGGGGTGGACACTGAAGCTTTCTTT.

This clonotype has more than one count but fewer than ten. The genes are TRBV5-1 and TRBJ2-4, with 8 bases identical to TRBD2. Trimming at V came to 5 bases and at J to 10 bases, leaving 17 bases not matched to a gene. This CDR3 comprises 16 residues. Germline CDR1 and CDR2: SGHRS and YFSETQ. CDR3 nucleotides: TGCGCCAGCAGACAGATCCCCGGGACTAGTGACGTGATTCAGTACTTC. It is translated as CASRQIPGTSDVIQYF.

This rearrangement joins TRBV29-1 to TRBJ1-1; weak D call: TRBD1 (5 bases). CDR1 SQVTM and CDR2 ANQGSEA come from the germline V gene. The CDR3 runs 12 residues. V gave up 4 bases and J gave up 2 bases, with 8 bases separating them. The CDR3 protein is CSVGRGNTEAFF. CDR3 bases: TGCAGCGTTGGGAGGGGCAACACTGAAGCTTTCTTT.

This clonotype was recorded many times. The V call is TRBV5-1, the J call TRBJ2-3, with 11 bases matching TRBD1. Per the germline V gene, CDR1 is SGHRS and CDR2 is YFSETQ. CDR3 length equals 15 residues. J lost 4 bases, V lost 2 bases, and 3 bases had no gene match. CDR3 sequence reads: CASSFPGQGADTQYF. The CDR3 DNA reads TGCGCCAGCAGCTTCCCGGGACAGGGGGCAGATACGCAGTATTTT. Complete variable domain (other parts from reference TRBV5-1 and TRBJ2-3): KAGVTQTPRYLIKTRGQQVTLSCSPISGHRSVSWYQQTPGQGLQFLFEYFSETQRNKGNFPGRFSGRQFSNSRSEMNVSTLELGDSALYLCASSFPGQGADTQYFGPGTRLTVL.

V gene TRBV20-1 combines with J gene TRBJ2-7, with 10 bases matching TRBD1. The CDR3 is made up of 12 amino acids. V shed 5 bases and J 11 bases; nucleotides not matched to a gene: 9. The germline gives CDR1 DFQATT, CDR2 SNEGSKA (reference sequence). In nucleotides, the CDR3 is TGCAGTGCTGTCCCGGGACAGGGGAAGGAGTACTTC. This encodes CSAVPGQGKEYF.

This clonotype was counted many times. The chain has TRBV18 and TRBJ2-4; TRBD1 is a possible D gene (6 bases). The V gene's germline CDR1 is KGHSH and CDR2 LQKENI. The V end lost 3 bases, the J end lost 0 bases, and 12 bases lay between the germline ends. The CDR3 contains 16 residues. CDR3 loop: CASSPTGPLAKNIQYF. Written as DNA, the CDR3 is TGTGCCAGCTCACCGACAGGACCACTAGCCAAAAACATTCAGTACTTC.

This clonotype was seen repeatedly, ten times or more. In nucleotides, the CDR3 is TGTGCCAGCAGCTTATCCGCGGTTCGCTCCTACGAGCAGTACTTC. Translating gives CASSLSAVRSYEQYF. The chain has TRBV7-9 and TRBJ2-7; D is ambiguous. The V end lost 2 bases, the J end lost 0 bases, and 11 bases lay between the germline ends. Looked up from germline, CDR1 is SEHNR and CDR2 is FQNEAQ (reference sequence). The CDR3 contains 15 residues. Drawing the rest from reference TRBV7-9 and TRBJ2-7, the complete variable domain is DTGVSQNPRHKITKRGQNVTFRCDPISEHNRLYWYRQTLGQGPEFLTYFQNEAQLEKSRLLSDRFSAERPKGSFSTLEIQRTEQGDSAMYLCASSLSAVRSYEQYFGPGTRLTVT.

V and J are TRBV30 and TRBJ2-7; 8 nucleotides match TRBD1. The germline V gene encodes CDR1 GTSNPN and CDR2 SVGIG (reference sequence). The CDR3 covers 12 residues. V dropped 8 bases and J dropped 0; count of bases not matched to a gene: 3. CDR3 bases: TGTGCCCTGGACAGGGACTCCTACGAGCAGTACTTC. Protein product: CALDRDSYEQYF.

This clonotype was detected only a few times. The chain is built from TRBV20-1 and TRBJ1-4; TRBD1 is a possible D gene (5 bases). V shed 1 base and J shed 0 bases, with 6 bases lying between them. Germline CDR1 and CDR2: DFQATT and SNEGSKA (reference sequence). The CDR3 has 14 amino acids. Here the CDR3 DNA reads TGCAGTGCTAGAGGGGGGGCAACTAATGAAAAACTGTTTTTT. This translates into CSARGGATNEKLFF.

This clonotype was seen many times. The chain recombines TRBV20-1 with TRBJ1-5; D ambiguous. The germline V and J ends were trimmed by 3 bases and 1 base, with 10 bases remaining between them. This CDR3 is built from 14 residues. Germline V gene lookup returns CDR1 DFQATT and CDR2 SNEGSKA (reference sequence). CDR3 protein: CSASLGQSNQPQHF. CDR3 in DNA: TGCAGTGCTAGTTTGGGTCAAAGCAATCAGCCCCAGCATTTT.

V usage is TRBV6-1 and J usage is TRBJ1-4; perhaps TRBD1 as D (5 bases). The CDR3 spans 15 residues. Trimming removed 1 base at V and 7 bases at J, with 13 bases between. The germline gives CDR1 MNHNS, CDR2 SASEGT. CDR3 protein: CASSEEGRGREKLFF. CDR3 bases: TGTGCCAGCAGTGAAGAAGGGAGGGGACGTGAAAAACTGTTTTTT.